What follows describes a single T cell receptor (beta chain). Per the authors' pipeline: Scientists estimated how many nucleated cells there were by amplifying reference gene primers. TCRdb keeps only in-frame clones here, not all; method: immunoSEQ multiplex PCR. Clone size and V and J calls were adopted from that table, with D and trimming inferred from the DNA. This repertoire shows about 150,000 clones, 80% to 90% found once; its top ten account for over 8.5%. This record belongs to a study of blood T cell repertoires in COVID-19. Across the whole study: Whether acute or convalescent, the COVID-19 samples came from the United States, Italy and Spain. From T cells, B-cell-depleted T cells, or PBMCs came the material, which was cDNA or gDNA.

The sequenced material came from peripheral blood. This TCR came from a woman between 50 and 59 years old with active or convalescent COVID-19.

The CDR3 DNA is TGTGCCAGCAGTAAGGGGACAAACTATGGCTACACCTTC. Amino acid sequence: CASSKGTNYGYTF. The gene calls are TRBV6-4 and TRBJ1-2; TRBD1 is a possible D gene (6 bases). Germline CDR1 and CDR2: MRHNA and SNTAGT. Trimming left V 5 bases short and J 2 bases short, with 9 bases between. This CDR3 spans 13 amino acids.